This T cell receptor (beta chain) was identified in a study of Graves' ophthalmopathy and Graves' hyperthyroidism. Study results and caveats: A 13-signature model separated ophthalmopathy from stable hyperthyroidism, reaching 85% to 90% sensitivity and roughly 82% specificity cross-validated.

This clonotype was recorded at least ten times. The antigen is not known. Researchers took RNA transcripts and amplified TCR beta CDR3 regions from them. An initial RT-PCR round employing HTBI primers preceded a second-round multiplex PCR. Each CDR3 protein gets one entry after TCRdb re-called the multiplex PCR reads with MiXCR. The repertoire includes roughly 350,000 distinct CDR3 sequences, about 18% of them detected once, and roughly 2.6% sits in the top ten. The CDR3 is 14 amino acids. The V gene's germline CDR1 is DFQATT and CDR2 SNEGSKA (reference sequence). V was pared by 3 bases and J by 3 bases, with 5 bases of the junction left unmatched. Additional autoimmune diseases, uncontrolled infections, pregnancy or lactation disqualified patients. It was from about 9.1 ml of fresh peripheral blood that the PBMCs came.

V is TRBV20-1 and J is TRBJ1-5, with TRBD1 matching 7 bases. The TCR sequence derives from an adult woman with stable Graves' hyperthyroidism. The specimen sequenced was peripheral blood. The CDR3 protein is CSASSTGVNQPQHF. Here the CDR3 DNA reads TGCAGTGCTAGCAGTACAGGGGTCAATCAGCCCCAGCATTTT.